The 20 T cell receptor beta chains below were found in one sample sequenced in a study of CD8 T cells in ankylosing spondylitis (dated 2017 in TCRdb). Receptor libraries were prepared by 5' RACE. The reads were generated on an Illumina HiSeq 2500. TCRdb took the public reads, trimmed them with fastp at Q25, ran MiXCR for clone calling and kept in-frame beta chains. Rows are unified per CDR3 protein, each entry keeping the most common DNA and genes. This sample gives over 200,000 distinct CDR3 sequences in total; about 11% of them show up just once. The ten largest clones take up approximately 20% of the sample. Sequencing was carried out using blood, either unsorted or a sorted T cell fraction (not recorded which). Receptors originate from a male donor with ankylosing spondylitis or in good health (not recorded which).

This clonotype was seen a handful of times. The V and J genes are TRBV5-6 and TRBJ1-5, with 9 bases that match TRBD1. The CDR3 covers 14 residues. The V and J ends lost 4 bases and 9 bases, in that order; junction bases with no gene match: 8. The germline V gene encodes CDR1 SGHDT and CDR2 YYEEEE. The CDR3 protein is CASSVWTGAGPQHF. CDR3 coding DNA: TGTGCCAGCAGCGTCTGGACAGGGGCCGGGCCCCAGCATTTT.

This clonotype was detected ten times or more. The genes are TRBV5-6 and TRBJ2-3; no reliable D call. The V gene's germline CDR1 is SGHDT and CDR2 YYEEEE. The CDR3 consists of 12 residues. The V end lost 2 bases, the J end lost 9 bases, and 10 bases lay between the germline ends. The DNA of the CDR3 is TGTGCCAGCAGCTTCGGTCTAGAGACGCAGTATTTT. Its translation: CASSFGLETQYF.

This clonotype was found many times. This chain links TRBV12-3 or TRBV12-4 with TRBJ1-2; no clear D. The CDR3 loop spans 14 amino acids. V lost 7 bases, J lost 7 bases, and 19 bases lay in between. The CDR3 loop is CASTVTPLVSGYTF. The CDR3 DNA reads TGTGCCAGCACCGTTACCCCTTTGGTATCTGGCTACACCTTC.

This clonotype has ten or more counts. The chain employs TRBV12-3 or TRBV12-4 and TRBJ1-6; 11 nucleotides agree with TRBD1. Unmatched junction bases numbered 3, after V lost 5 bases and J lost 9 bases. The CDR3 totals 14 residues. The CDR3 coding sequence is TGTGCCAGCAGTACCGGGACAGGGGGTTCACCCCTCCACTTT. It translates to CASSTGTGGSPLHF.

The rearrangement links TRBV12-3 or TRBV12-4 to TRBJ2-2; 11 nucleotides match TRBD2. With V trimmed by 7 bases and J by 7 bases, 5 bases remained unmatched. The CDR3 is 14 residues long. CDR3 in amino acids: CASKTSGVGGELFF. The CDR3 DNA follows: TGTGCCAGCAAGACTAGCGGGGTTGGCGGGGAGCTGTTTTTT.

The table lists this clonotype with many counts. The chain is built from TRBV28 and TRBJ2-3, with a possible D match to TRBD1 (5 bases). Between the trimmed V and J ends, which lost 2 bases and 5 bases, there was a span of 8 bases. Germline loops: CDR1 MDHEN, CDR2 SYDVKM. The CDR3 consists of 13 residues. The CDR3 is CASSLQGRDTQYF. Written as DNA, the CDR3 is TGTGCCAGCAGTTTACAGGGCAGAGATACGCAGTATTTT.

This clonotype came up many times. V usage is TRBV3-1 and J usage is TRBJ1-2; a possible D gene is TRBD1 (6 bases). Germline V gene lookup returns CDR1 LGHDT and CDR2 YNNKEL (reference sequence). The V gene lost 2 bases and the J gene lost 8 bases, with 12 bases spanning the gap. This CDR3 has 13 amino acids. The CDR3 DNA is TGTGCCAGCAGCCAATTGGGGGCCAGAGGCTACACCTTC. It yields the protein CASSQLGARGYTF. The full variable domain, its missing parts supplied by reference TRBV3-1 and TRBJ1-2, is DTAVSQTPKYLVTQMGNDKSIKCEQNLGHDTMYWYKQDSKKFLKIMFSYNNKELIINETVPNRFSPKSPDKAHLNLHINSLELGDSAVYFCASSQLGARGYTFGSGTRLTVV.

This clonotype was counted many times. The rearrangement links TRBV28 to TRBJ2-7; TRBD1 aligns across 7 bases. V gave up 1 base and J gave up 1 base; unmatched junction bases: 13. The length of the CDR3 is 18 residues. CDR1 MDHEN and CDR2 SYDVKM come from the germline V gene. The CDR3 region has the DNA TGTGCCAGCAGTTTATATTTGACAGGGTCGACGCCATCCTACGAGCAGTACTTC. Protein sequence: CASSLYLTGSTPSYEQYF.

This clonotype has at least ten counts. The rearrangement links TRBV6-1 to TRBJ1-5, with D possibly matching TRBD1 (5 bases). Germline loops: CDR1 MNHNS, CDR2 SASEGT. V dropped 9 bases and J dropped 4 bases, with 22 bases sitting between them. The CDR3 runs 16 residues. In DNA form, the CDR3 reads TGTGCCAGTTGGGGGTTGCAGGGTGGGGAAAATCAGCCCCAGCATTTT. It is translated as CASWGLQGGENQPQHF.

This chain links TRBV7-8 with TRBJ2-1; D not certain. Per germline, CDR1 SGHVS and CDR2 FQNEAQ. V lost 2 bases and J 6 bases, leaving 14 bases between the germline ends. This CDR3 spans 15 amino acids. CDR3 in DNA: TGTGCCAGCAGCTTACAGAGTCGGAGCCTCAATGAGCAGTTCTTC. The encoded protein is CASSLQSRSLNEQFF.

This clonotype was observed at least ten times. The V call is TRBV20-1, the J call TRBJ1-1; 7 bases match TRBD1. CDR3 length: 15 amino acids. Germline trimming cut 4 bases from V and 4 bases from J; bases unmatched to any gene: 12. Germline CDR1 DFQATT, CDR2 SNEGSKA (reference sequence). CDR3 sequence (DNA): TGCAGTGCTACCCCACCGACAGGGTTTGGCACTGAAGCTTTCTTT. The encoded protein is CSATPPTGFGTEAFF.

This clonotype was seen ten or more times. The CDR3 region has the DNA TGCGCCAGCAGGCGTGGGGGGGGCGCAGATACGCAGTATTTT. Translating gives CASRRGGGADTQYF. The rearrangement joins TRBV5-1 to TRBJ2-3, with D perhaps TRBD2 (7 bases). Germline CDR1 and CDR2: SGHRS and YFSETQ. Trimming stripped 5 bases from V and 4 bases from J, with 14 bases between. This CDR3 spans 14 amino acids.

There are many counts of this clonotype. V gene TRBV5-1 combines with J gene TRBJ2-3, with 12 bases lining up with TRBD2. This CDR3 is 16 amino acids long. The germline gives CDR1 SGHRS, CDR2 YFSETQ. Germline trimming cut 4 bases from V and 4 bases from J; bases unmatched to any gene: 7. The DNA of the CDR3 is TGCGCCAGCAGCCTCCCGACTAGCGGGGGACCAGATACGCAGTATTTT. Translation gives CASSLPTSGGPDTQYF.

This clonotype was picked up many times. The gene calls are TRBV7-2 and TRBJ2-3; possible D gene TRBD2, 5 bases. There are 14 residues in the CDR3. V lost 2 bases and J lost 1, with 7 bases in between. Looked up from germline, CDR1 is SGHTA and CDR2 is FQGNSA. The CDR3 spells CASSLPGGTDTQYF. CDR3 sequence (DNA): TGTGCCAGCAGCTTACCCGGGGGCACAGATACGCAGTATTTT.

There are many counts of this clonotype. CDR3 region: CASSVAGDREVYEQFF. DNA of the CDR3: TGTGCCAGCAGCGTAGCTGGCGACAGGGAGGTTTATGAGCAGTTCTTC. The V call is TRBV9, the J call TRBJ2-1; perhaps TRBD1 as D (7 bases). CDR1 and CDR2 from the germline V gene are SGDLS and YYNGEE. Trimming left V 0 bases short and J 8 bases short, with 18 bases between. This CDR3 region has 16 residues.

There are many counts of this clonotype. The chain is built from TRBV5-1 and TRBJ2-5; no clear D gene. Germline V lookup: CDR1 SGHRS, CDR2 YFSETQ. The length of the CDR3 is 14 residues. The V end was cut by 6 bases, the J end by 2 bases, with 14 bases between. CDR3 coding DNA: TGCGCCAGCACCCGAGGTAGAATACAAGAGACCCAGTACTTC. Amino acids: CASTRGRIQETQYF.

V is TRBV25-1 and J is TRBJ2-7; 10 nucleotides agree with TRBD1. The J segment lost 3 bases and the V segment lost 3 bases, leaving 11 bases of the junction unmatched. Germline values: CDR1 MGHDK, CDR2 SYGVNS. The CDR3 loop spans 17 amino acids. The CDR3 DNA reads TGTGCCAGCAGTGATGGCGAGGAGAGGGACAGGGGCTACGAGCAGTACTTC. It yields the protein CASSDGEERDRGYEQYF.

Regarding this clonotype: This clone may be a read error of a much larger clone one base away. The V call is TRBV7-2, the J call TRBJ2-7, with TRBD1 as a possible D gene (6 bases). With 5 bases removed from V and 8 bases from J, the gap between germline ends came to 13 bases. Germline V gene data show CDR1 as SGHTA and CDR2 as FQGNSA. CDR3 length: 12 amino acids. CDR3 sequence reads: CASSAQGYQQYF. The CDR3 region has the DNA TGTGCCAGCAGCGCCCAGGGGTACCAGCAGTACTTC.

This clonotype was seen repeatedly, ten times or more. The chain links TRBV5-1 to TRBJ2-2; 10 bases are a match to TRBD2. Per the germline V gene, CDR1 is SGHRS and CDR2 is YFSETQ. V dropped 4 bases and J dropped 6; count of bases not matched to a gene: 9. This CDR3 region has 16 residues. The CDR3 DNA sequence: TGCGCCAGCAGCACCCGGACTAGCGGTTCCCCCGGGGAGCTGTTTTTT. Translated, it gives CASSTRTSGSPGELFF.

A few counts support this clonotype. The chain has TRBV6-1 and TRBJ2-7; a weak D match, TRBD1 (6 bases). The CDR3 extends over 14 amino acids. Germline-derived CDR1 and CDR2 are MNHNS and SASEGT. V lost 10 bases, J lost 1 base, and 17 bases lay in between. In DNA, the CDR3 is TGTGCCATCCAGGGGAAAAGGGAGTCCTACGAGCAGTACTTC. Its protein product is CAIQGKRESYEQYF.